The 8 T cell receptor beta chains presented below share a single source sample, sequenced in a study of blood T cells in healthy people across ages. PCR was performed a second time for about 7 to 12 cycles using a sample-barcoded 5' primer and a J-beta primer mix. TCRdb called the 5' RACE reads again in MiXCR, with one record for every CDR3 protein. The profile covers 1,500,000 or so distinct CDR3 sequences, with 59% appearing a single time and more than 6% taken by the ten largest. Sequencing used blood. The receptors were gathered from a man aged 18 to 29 in good health.

The CDR3: CASSSGLAGGPSYNEQFF. DNA for the CDR3: TGTGCCAGCAGTTCGGGACTAGCGGGAGGGCCCTCCTACAATGAGCAGTTCTTC. This chain joins TRBV12-3 or TRBV12-4 and TRBJ2-1, with TRBD2 matching 16 bases. The CDR3 is 18 amino acids. V lost 4 bases, J lost 0 bases, and 3 bases stayed unmatched.

The gene calls are TRBV4-1 and TRBJ2-7, with D possibly being TRBD2 (5 bases). With the DNA end fitting TRBJ2-5 better, the J assignment may be wrong. This CDR3 has 14 residues. Germline CDR1 and CDR2: MGHRA and YSYEKL. CDR3 nucleotides: TGCGCCAGCAGCCAAGGAGGGAATCGGGAGACCCAGTACTTC. Translation: CASSQGGNRETQYF.

The J gene is TRBJ2-6, the V gene TRBV2; D gene unclear. The ends were cut back, 10 bases at V and 3 bases at J, with 7 bases in the middle. Germline V CDR1 and CDR2: SNHLY, FYNNEI. The CDR3 covers 12 residues. The CDR3 is CATKIGANVLTF. DNA of the CDR3: TGTGCCACCAAAATTGGGGCCAACGTCCTGACTTTC.

The chain joins TRBV12-3 or TRBV12-4 to TRBJ1-6; D perhaps matches TRBD1 (6 bases). With 6 bases removed from V and 9 bases from J, the gap between germline ends came to 21 bases. This CDR3 is built from 16 residues. CDR3 residues: CASSLGLSGAPSPLHF. CDR3 coding DNA: TGTGCCAGCAGCCTGGGTTTGTCGGGGGCACCTTCACCCCTCCACTTT.

This clonotype was picked up a small number of times. The V and J genes are TRBV11-2 and TRBJ2-7; D is ambiguous. Trimming took off 3 bases at V and 2 bases at J, with 11 bases between the two ends. Germline V gene sequence: CDR1 SGHAT, CDR2 FQNNGV. The CDR3 spans 14 residues. CDR3 region: CASSLVSAAYEQYF. The CDR3 coding sequence is TGTGCCAGCAGCTTGGTGTCAGCCGCCTACGAGCAGTACTTC.

The V call is TRBV20-1, the J call TRBJ1-1; no clear D. V dropped 0 bases and J dropped 1 base, with 15 bases sitting between them. The CDR3 covers 16 residues. Germline V lookup: CDR1 DFQATT, CDR2 SNEGSKA (reference sequence). CDR3 in amino acids: CSARDWMGKGNTEAFF. The DNA for the CDR3 is TGCAGTGCTAGAGATTGGATGGGGAAGGGGAACACTGAAGCTTTCTTT.

The gene calls are TRBV12-3 or TRBV12-4 and TRBJ2-2, with D unresolved. The CDR3 extends over 16 amino acids. Trimming took 3 bases from V and 2 from J, leaving 13 bases between them. CDR3 sequence: CASSFGLRHNTGELFF. The CDR3 DNA reads as TGTGCCAGCAGTTTCGGTTTGAGACATAACACCGGGGAGCTGTTTTTT.

The V gene is TRBV24-1, the J gene TRBJ2-7; 13 positions agree with TRBD2. CDR3 length: 20 amino acids. V was clipped by 4 bases and J by 0 bases; unmatched bases: 14. Germline lookup yields CDR1 KGHDR and CDR2 SFDVKD. CDR3 amino acids: CATSDSHRLAGGLSSYEQYF. Written as DNA, the CDR3 is TGTGCCACCAGTGACTCACACCGACTAGCGGGGGGACTCAGCTCCTACGAGCAGTACTTC.